This T cell receptor (beta chain) originates from a study of CD8+ T cells in alopecia areata. Study-wide points: Sharing of TCRs across patients appeared less clear than in mice, possibly for HLA-related reasons. There were also resident alphabeta T cells of normal skin sequenced in scalp samples.

PBMCs yielded sorted CD4+ and CD8+ T cells. RNA extraction was followed by reverse transcription into cDNA, which acted as the sequencing template. Sequencing used immunoSEQ multiplex PCR; TCRdb keeps in-frame clones, though not all of them. The sample includes about 64,000 clones, 40% to 50% of them seen just once. Germline lookup yields CDR1 LGHNA and CDR2 YSLEER. V lost 0 bases to trimming and J lost 6 bases, with 9 bases between them. This CDR3 region has 13 residues. This clone was counted a few times. What it binds is not known. The specimen was NKG2D-low CD8+ T cells sorted from blood. This chain links TRBV4-3 with TRBJ2-7, with D possibly matching TRBD2 (6 bases). This receptor was taken from a human donor with alopecia areata. DNA for the CDR3: TGCGCCAGCAGCCAAGAAACCGGGAGCGAGCAGTACTTC. Its protein is CASSQETGSEQYF.